This passage covers 9 T cell receptor beta chains from one sample sequenced in a study of blood T cell repertoires in COVID-19. Profiling relied on immunoSEQ multiplex PCR, and the TCRdb table lists in-frame clones only, not all of them. The profile covers a few hundred thousand clones, with more than 70% appearing a single time and 0.95% to 1.5% taken by the ten largest. Material for sequencing was peripheral blood. Receptor source: a man aged 35-49 years with acute or convalescent COVID-19.

The V and J genes are TRBV7-3 and TRBJ1-1; D not resolved. Trimming removed 2 bases from V and 3 bases from J, with 7 bases in between. In germline, CDR1 is SGHTA, CDR2 FQGTGA. CDR3 size: 13 residues. CDR3 in amino acids: CASSLWTDTEAFF. CDR3 nucleotides: TGTGCCAGCAGCTTATGGACTGACACTGAAGCTTTCTTT.

Points on this clone: Other DNA sequences from this sample encode an identical CDR3 as well. V usage is TRBV19 and J usage is TRBJ2-7, with D possibly TRBD2 on 6 matching bases. The CDR3 sequence is 13 residues long. Trimming took 3 bases from V and 2 from J, leaving 8 bases between them. Germline CDR1 and CDR2: LNHDA and SQIVND (reference sequence). The CDR3 coding sequence is TGTGCCAGTAGTATGGGACTCGCCTACGAGCAGTACTTC. Its protein product is CASSMGLAYEQYF.

The chain employs TRBV6-6 and TRBJ2-1; D might be TRBD2 (6 bases). This CDR3 contains 16 residues. CDR1 and CDR2 from the germline V gene are MNHNY and SVGAGI (reference sequence). The ends were cut back, 0 bases at V and 3 bases at J, with 12 bases in the middle. The CDR3 is CASSYSVAELYNEQFF. For the CDR3, the DNA is TGTGCCAGCAGTTACTCTGTAGCGGAGCTCTACAATGAGCAGTTCTTC.

The V gene is TRBV2, the J gene TRBJ2-3, with unresolved D. The V gene's germline CDR1 is SNHLY and CDR2 FYNNEI. With 7 bases removed from V and 2 bases from J, the gap between germline ends came to 10 bases. CDR3 size: 13 residues. CDR3 sequence (DNA): TGTGCCAGCAATCCCAGGTTCACAGATACGCAGTATTTT. Protein product: CASNPRFTDTQYF. Drawing the rest from reference TRBV2 and TRBJ2-3, the complete variable domain is EPEVTQTPSHQVTQMGQEVILRCVPISNHLYFYWYRQILGQKVEFLVSFYNNEISEKSEIFDDQFSVERPDGSNFTLKIRSTKLEDSAMYFCASNPRFTDTQYFGPGTRLTVL.

This clone has just one count. The chain recombines TRBV7-9 with TRBJ2-3; no firm D call. CDR1 is SEHNR and CDR2 is FQNEAQ in the germline V gene (reference sequence). The CDR3 covers 13 residues. V shed 4 bases and J shed 0 bases, with 5 bases lying between them. The DNA of the CDR3 is TGTGCCAGCAGCTCTTTTAGCACAGATACGCAGTATTTT. This gives the protein CASSSFSTDTQYF.

The CDR3 region has the DNA TGTGCCAGCAGCTTGGGTGGGACTAGCATCTCCTACGAGCAGTACTTC. Protein: CASSLGGTSISYEQYF. The rearrangement joins TRBV5-4 to TRBJ2-7, with TRBD2 identical over 9 bases. Germline CDR1 and CDR2: SGHNT and YYREEE (reference sequence). V lost 0 bases, J lost 0 bases, and 4 bases stayed unmatched. The CDR3 is made up of 16 amino acids.

The chain combines TRBV5-3 with TRBJ1-5; 7 bases are a match to TRBD1. TRBV5-3 is classed as an ORF, of uncertain function. CDR3 size: 18 residues. The junction had 14 bases not matched to a gene; V was cut back by 3 bases and J by 2 bases. CDR3 sequence reads: CARSSGTVVFWGNQPQHF. The CDR3 region has the DNA TGTGCCAGAAGCTCCGGGACAGTAGTATTTTGGGGCAATCAGCCCCAGCATTTT.

The chain carries TRBV24-1 and TRBJ1-4; 7 bases match TRBD1. Germline V CDR1 and CDR2: KGHDR, SFDVKD. The junction had 9 bases not matched to a gene; V was cut back by 3 bases and J by 3 bases. This CDR3 has 17 residues. CDR3 DNA sequence: TGTGCCACCAGTGATCCTGTCCGGGACAGATCTAATGAAAAACTGTTTTTT. Its translation: CATSDPVRDRSNEKLFF.

The chain combines TRBV2 with TRBJ2-7; tentatively, D is TRBD1 (7 bases). This CDR3 is built from 16 residues. Trimming cost V 7 bases and J 0 bases, with 19 bases left between them. Germline lookup yields CDR1 SNHLY and CDR2 FYNNEI. The CDR3 is CASTHLRGDSSYEQYF. The CDR3 nucleotides are TGTGCCAGCACCCACCTAAGGGGGGACAGCTCCTACGAGCAGTACTTC.